This TCR beta chain was retrieved from a study of vaccination and CD4 T cells after COVID-19. About the study: In culture, cells were exposed to overlapping spike peptides from SARS-CoV-2, HCoV-NL63, HCoV-OC43 and HCoV-229E.

Regarding treatment: approximately nine-day PBMC culture with coronavirus spike peptide pools or control peptides (ViraFEST assay). Antigen-specific T cells were expanded with peptide pools by ViraFEST, and TCRs were then sequenced. The CDR3 is made up of 13 amino acids. CDR1 and CDR2 from the germline V gene are SEHNR and FQNEAQ (reference sequence). The V and J ends lost 5 bases and 3 bases respectively, with 10 bases between them. Points on this clonotype: Its matching antigen is unknown.

With the Oncomine TCR Beta short-read assay, DNA from cultured CD4+ T cells was sequenced. Scientists extracted genomic DNA from CD4+ T cells grown in culture. TCRdb processed the PCR reads anew with MiXCR; each CDR3 protein has one entry. The sample includes roughly 20,000 distinct CDR3 sequences, 55% to 70% of them seen just once. The rearrangement uses TRBV7-9 and TRBJ1-1; no clear D. The origin of this receptor is a human donor who had recovered from COVID-19. Material: CD4+ T cells from blood, cultured in vitro. The CDR3 nucleotides read TGTGCCAGCAGCCCGTCGGAGGACACTGAAGCTTTCTTT. Amino acid sequence: CASSPSEDTEAFF.